This TCR beta chain appears in the sequencing data of a study of blood T cells in healthy people across ages. Study results and limitations: While age rose, TCR beta diversity per million T cells dropped in a roughly linear way. In long-lived donors, naive CD4+ cell counts and diversity exceeded those of aged donors. There was a strong correlation between TCR beta diversity and naive T cell percentage.

Then a second PCR, running roughly 7 to 11 cycles, was carried out with a sample-barcoded 5' primer and a J-beta primer mix. Using its own MiXCR run on the 5' RACE reads, TCRdb lists one record per CDR3 protein. The sample lists approximately 800,000 distinct CDR3 sequences, about 53% seen once, with approximately 40% in the top ten. Per germline, CDR1 DFQATT and CDR2 SNEGSKA (reference sequence). This CDR3 contains 11 residues. To note about this clonotype: The target antigen is unknown.

Sequencing was performed on blood. The chain has TRBV20-1 and TRBJ1-2; D might be TRBD1 (6 bases). This receptor was taken from a man at least 80 years old in good health. The CDR3 DNA reads as TGCAGCGGGCAGGGGAAGGATGGCTACACCTTC. Amino acid sequence: CSGQGKDGYTF.